Below, one T cell receptor (beta chain) is given with its context. This CDR3 has 14 amino acids. Deletions cut 2 bases from V and 3 bases from J, with 11 bases between. Per germline, CDR1 GTSNPN and CDR2 SVGIG (reference sequence). The sample belongs to a study of blood T cell repertoires in COVID-19. In the study overall: Sources were T cells, B-cell-depleted T cells, or PBMCs; the material itself was cDNA or gDNA.

Original processing notes: Reference gene primer amplification gave nucleated cell count estimates. Clones were read by immunoSEQ multiplex PCR, and TCRdb kept only the in-frame ones, dropping some. The V and J calls and clone size come from that table; D and trimming were worked out from the DNA. This sample has around 200,000 clones, with 88% found just once. The rearrangement links TRBV30 to TRBJ1-3; TRBD1 is a possible D gene (5 bases). Sequencing was carried out using peripheral blood. The sequence was collected from a man aged 18 to 30 with active or convalescent COVID-19. DNA of the CDR3: TGTGCCTGGAGTTCTATGGGGCTTGGAAACACCATATATTTT. The encoded protein is CAWSSMGLGNTIYF.